The 30 T cell receptor beta chains in this list originate from one sample, sequenced in a study of T cell responses to AZD1222 COVID-19 vaccine. TCRdb keeps only in-frame clones here, not all; method: immunoSEQ multiplex PCR. The data contain 65,000 to 75,000 clones, 75% to 85% of them singletons. Sequenced here: peripheral blood, sampled on day 0 of AZD1222 vaccination. These TCRs come from an adult in good health.

The V call is TRBV6-5, the J call TRBJ1-4, with TRBD1 as a possible D gene (5 bases). Germline V gene data show CDR1 as MNHEY and CDR2 as SVGAGI. Deletions cut 6 bases from V and 4 bases from J, with 9 bases between. CDR3 size: 13 residues. CDR3 sequence: CASRGTGNEKLFF. CDR3 DNA: TGTGCCAGCAGGGGGACGGGTAATGAAAAACTGTTTTTT.

V is TRBV4-3 and J is TRBJ1-6; tentatively, D is TRBD1 (5 bases). V lost 2 bases to trimming and J lost 5 bases, with 13 bases between them. This CDR3 is built from 16 residues. Germline CDR1 LGHNA, CDR2 YSLEER. The CDR3: CASSQFLDSNNSPLHF. In DNA form, the CDR3 reads TGCGCCAGCAGCCAATTTTTAGACAGTAATAATTCACCCCTCCACTTT.

The chain combines TRBV4-2 with TRBJ1-2, with a possible D match to TRBD1 (6 bases). The V and J ends lost 0 bases and 3 bases respectively, with 14 bases between them. Looked up from germline, CDR1 is LGHNA and CDR2 is YNFKEQ. This CDR3 region has 16 residues. The CDR3 DNA sequence: TGTGCCAGCAGCCAAGATGGCGGGGGCCTTTACTATGGCTACACCTTC. Translation: CASSQDGGGLYYGYTF.

A note on this clone: At one end, the junction sequence differs from germline, possibly due to a read error. This chain joins TRBV6-5 and TRBJ1-6, with D unclear. The CDR3 spans 12 residues. From germline, CDR1 is MNHEY and CDR2 SVGAGI. The chain's CDR3 is CASSYPGRETFF. CDR3 nucleotide sequence: TGTGCCAGCAGTTACCCTGGCCGGGAAACCTTCTTT.

CDR3 DNA sequence: TGTGCCAGTAGTATTCTCATCGGGGATAACTATGGCTACACCTTC. It yields the protein CASSILIGDNYGYTF. This chain links TRBV19 with TRBJ1-2; D uncertain. The V end lost 3 bases, the J end lost 1 base, and 12 bases lay between the germline ends. The germline V gene encodes CDR1 LNHDA and CDR2 SQIVND (reference sequence). The CDR3 has 15 amino acids.

V is TRBV9 and J is TRBJ2-1; 7 bases are shared with TRBD2. The CDR3 runs 15 residues. With 4 bases clipped from V and 5 bases from J, the junction kept 9 bases outside the gene matches. Germline loops: CDR1 SGDLS, CDR2 YYNGEE. The CDR3 coding sequence is TGTGCCAGCAGCCTTTGGGGGGGGACCGACAATGAGCAGTTCTTC. It encodes CASSLWGGTDNEQFF.

The V gene is TRBV19, the J gene TRBJ2-5; possibly TRBD2 for D (5 bases). This CDR3 has 15 amino acids. Trimming pared 7 bases from V and 4 bases from J, leaving 19 bases between. Germline values: CDR1 LNHDA, CDR2 SQIVND (reference sequence). The DNA for the CDR3 is TGTGCCAGTACCCTGGGAGACCAGCCGGGAGAGACCCAGTACTTC. It translates to CASTLGDQPGETQYF.

This chain joins TRBV29-1 and TRBJ1-3; D gene ambiguous. The V gene's germline CDR1 is SQVTM and CDR2 ANQGSEA. CDR3 size: 14 residues. V dropped 4 bases and J dropped 2 bases, with 12 bases sitting between them. The CDR3 nucleotides read TGCAGCGTTGCCGGCGATGTAACTGGAAACACCATATATTTT. Residues: CSVAGDVTGNTIYF.

The V call is TRBV27, the J call TRBJ1-4; the match to TRBD1 covers 10 bases. Unmatched junction bases numbered 6, after V lost 5 bases and J lost 6 bases. The CDR3 has 15 amino acids. CDR1 is MNHEY, CDR2 SMNVEV, per germline (reference sequence). This CDR3 reads CASSILTGGYEKLFF. CDR3 nucleotides: TGTGCCAGCAGTATCCTGACAGGGGGCTATGAAAAACTGTTTTTT.

This clone was detected a few times. The chain couples TRBV27 to TRBJ2-7, with 11 bases identical to TRBD2. Trimming took 6 bases from V and 6 from J; bases not matched to a gene: 7. The germline CDR1 and CDR2 sequences are MNHEY and SMNVEV (reference sequence). The length of the CDR3 is 14 residues. CDR3 DNA sequence: TGTGCCAGCAGCCCGGGACTAGCGGCCTCCGAGCAGTACTTC. Amino acid sequence: CASSPGLAASEQYF.

The chain couples TRBV19 to TRBJ2-7, with a possible D match to TRBD2 (6 bases). V gave up 3 bases and J gave up 2 bases, with 17 bases separating them. In germline, CDR1 is LNHDA, CDR2 SQIVND (reference sequence). This CDR3 comprises 16 residues. DNA of the CDR3: TGTGCCAGTAGTATTCTGTATGGGACTTCCACCTACGAGCAGTACTTC. Residues: CASSILYGTSTYEQYF. Variable domain in full (rest from reference TRBV19 and TRBJ2-7): DGGITQSPKYLFRKEGQNVTLSCEQNLNHDAMYWYRQDPGQGLRLIYYSQIVNDFQKGDIAEGYSVSREKKESFPLTVTSAQKNPTAFYLCASSILYGTSTYEQYFGPGTRLTVT.

The CDR3 coding sequence is TGTGCCTGGAGTCTTACTAGGAACCCCCAAGAGACCCAGTACTTC. It specifies CAWSLTRNPQETQYF. The chain employs TRBV30 and TRBJ2-5; D might be TRBD2 (5 bases). Germline loops: CDR1 GTSNPN, CDR2 SVGIG (reference sequence). The CDR3 has 15 residues. V shed 2 bases and J shed 1 base, with 14 bases lying between them.

The chain joins TRBV9 to TRBJ1-6; 9 nucleotides match TRBD1. The CDR3 covers 16 residues. Trimming took 0 bases from V and 10 from J; bases not matched to a gene: 8. CDR1 SGDLS and CDR2 YYNGEE come from the germline V gene. CDR3 sequence reads: CASSVDPGTGSSPLHF. Here the CDR3 DNA reads TGTGCCAGCAGCGTAGACCCCGGGACAGGGAGCTCACCCCTCCACTTT.

The V gene is TRBV19, the J gene TRBJ1-1, with 7 positions matching TRBD1. Unmatched junction bases numbered 3, after V lost 5 bases and J lost 3 bases. The length of the CDR3 is 13 residues. Germline CDR1 is LNHDA and CDR2 is SQIVND (reference sequence). DNA of the CDR3: TGTGCCAGTAGTGCCACAGGGGACACTGAAGCTTTCTTT. It codes for CASSATGDTEAFF.

The CDR3 here is CAWTGAAEQYF. The CDR3 coding sequence is TGTGCCTGGACAGGGGCTGCCGAGCAGTACTTC. The chain has TRBV30 and TRBJ2-7, with a possible D match to TRBD1 (6 bases). V was clipped by 4 bases and J by 6 bases, with 10 bases between them. This CDR3 is 11 amino acids long. CDR1 and CDR2 (germline): GTSNPN, SVGIG (reference sequence).

V usage is TRBV24-1 and J usage is TRBJ2-7; D remains ambiguous. This CDR3 is built from 13 residues. Germline CDR1 and CDR2: KGHDR and SFDVKD. V was shortened by 3 bases and J by 7 bases, with 12 bases between the two germline ends. Here the CDR3 DNA reads TGTGCCACCAGTGATATCTCTCCCGGGGAGCAGTACTTC. Amino acids: CATSDISPGEQYF.

This clone was observed a handful of times. J is TRBJ1-2 and V is TRBV27; D uncertain. Germline assignment: CDR1 MNHEY and CDR2 SMNVEV (reference sequence). The V end was cut by 5 bases, the J end by 6 bases, with 13 bases between. The CDR3 loop spans 13 amino acids. The CDR3 region is CASSASPVDGYTF. The CDR3 nucleotides read TGTGCCAGCAGTGCTTCCCCCGTGGATGGCTACACCTTC.

CDR3 amino acids: CASSSYPYMNTEAFF. The CDR3 DNA reads TGTGCCAGCAGTTCCTACCCGTACATGAACACTGAAGCTTTCTTT. This chain connects TRBV6-5 to TRBJ1-1; no definite D call. Germline CDR1 is MNHEY and CDR2 is SVGAGI. The CDR3 totals 15 residues. Trimming took off 4 bases at V and 0 bases at J, with 12 bases between the two ends.

V gene TRBV6-5 combines with J gene TRBJ1-1; possible D gene TRBD1, 6 bases. Trimming pared 2 bases from V and 5 bases from J, leaving 12 bases between. This CDR3 is built from 14 residues. The germline V gene encodes CDR1 MNHEY and CDR2 SVGAGI. CDR3 residues: CASSYGGGRTEAFF. CDR3 coding DNA: TGTGCCAGCAGTTACGGAGGGGGAAGAACTGAAGCTTTCTTT.

This chain links TRBV2 with TRBJ1-5; possible D gene TRBD1, 5 bases. Germline loops: CDR1 SNHLY, CDR2 FYNNEI. The CDR3 spans 15 residues. The V and J ends lost 7 bases and 0 bases respectively, with 13 bases between them. DNA for the CDR3: TGTGCCAGCACCACAGGAAGGGCTAGCAATCAGCCCCAGCATTTT. It yields the protein CASTTGRASNQPQHF.

The chain couples TRBV27 to TRBJ2-3, with 9 nucleotides matching TRBD1. The CDR3 totals 16 residues. The V gene end was trimmed by 0 bases and the J gene end by 3 bases; junction bases not matched to a gene: 4. The germline V gene encodes CDR1 MNHEY and CDR2 SMNVEV (reference sequence). The CDR3 DNA is TGTGCCAGCAGTTTATCAGGGACAGGGTGGACAGATACGCAGTATTTT. This sequence encodes CASSLSGTGWTDTQYF.

The rearrangement links TRBV9 to TRBJ2-7; D is uncertain. Trimming removed 0 bases from V and 0 bases from J, with 7 bases in between. The CDR3 sequence is 14 residues long. Per the germline V gene, CDR1 is SGDLS and CDR2 is YYNGEE. CDR3 nucleotides: TGTGCCAGCAGCGTAGGAAGCGACTCCTACGAGCAGTACTTC. This encodes CASSVGSDSYEQYF.

This clone was counted between two and nine times. V and J are TRBV7-9 and TRBJ1-2; D call uncertain. CDR1 is SEHNR and CDR2 is FQNEAQ in the germline V gene (reference sequence). The CDR3 contains 8 residues. Here the CDR3 DNA reads TGTGTCCTATCTGGCTACACCTTC. Protein: CVLSGYTF.

The V call is TRBV10-1, the J call TRBJ1-3; possible D gene TRBD1, 6 bases. The CDR3 extends over 16 amino acids. CDR1 is WNHNN and CDR2 is SYGVQD in the germline V gene (reference sequence). The ends were cut back, 0 bases at V and 2 bases at J, with 11 bases in the middle. DNA of the CDR3: TGCGCCAGCAGTGAGTCGGGGGGCTCAGCTGGAAACACCATATATTTT. Residues: CASSESGGSAGNTIYF.

The J gene is TRBJ1-5, the V gene TRBV6-5, with 7 bases aligning to TRBD1. The CDR3 is 15 amino acids. CDR1 is MNHEY, CDR2 SVGAGI, per germline. After removal of 6 bases from V and 6 bases from J, the junction contained 11 bases not matched to a gene. The CDR3 sequence: CASRRTGPLSQPQHF. CDR3 coding DNA: TGTGCCAGCAGGAGGACAGGCCCCCTGAGTCAGCCCCAGCATTTT.

The chain has TRBV29-1 and TRBJ1-2; D remains ambiguous. The CDR3 length is 13 residues. Germline V gene data show CDR1 as SQVTM and CDR2 as ANQGSEA. Trimming took off 5 bases at V and 3 bases at J, with 13 bases between the two ends. In DNA, the CDR3 is TGCAGCGTTTTTTCAGGCCCGCACTATGGCTACACCTTC. Translating it yields CSVFSGPHYGYTF.

This chain links TRBV6-6 with TRBJ1-1; tentatively, D is TRBD1 (6 bases). Per germline, CDR1 MNHNY and CDR2 SVGAGI (reference sequence). The CDR3 totals 14 residues. V was trimmed by 6 bases and J by 3 bases, leaving 14 bases between them. CDR3 bases: TGTGCCAGCAGGCCCCCAGGGGCGGACACTGAAGCTTTCTTT. Translating gives CASRPPGADTEAFF.

This chain connects TRBV7-3 to TRBJ1-1; TRBD1 is a possible D gene (6 bases). Trimming took off 3 bases at V and 7 bases at J, with 24 bases between the two ends. There are 17 residues in the CDR3. Germline CDR1 is SGHTA and CDR2 is FQGTGA. The DNA of the CDR3 is TGTGCCAGCAGCTTTTATTGGGGGCGCAAAGTCGGCGGTGAAGCTTTCTTT. Protein: CASSFYWGRKVGGEAFF.

The genes are TRBV6-5 and TRBJ1-6; D uncertain. Trimming took 2 bases from V and 5 from J, leaving 7 bases between them. The germline gives CDR1 MNHEY, CDR2 SVGAGI. The CDR3 consists of 14 residues. CDR3 DNA: TGTGCCAGCAGTTACGACTGGAATAATTCACCCCTCCACTTT. Protein product: CASSYDWNNSPLHF.

In its sample, this clone was seen a few times. V gene TRBV4-1 combines with J gene TRBJ2-7; no reliable D call. CDR3 length: 12 amino acids. Trimming pared 0 bases from V and 5 bases from J, leaving 5 bases between. In germline, CDR1 is MGHRA, CDR2 YSYEKL. In DNA form, the CDR3 reads TGCGCCAGCAGCCAAGATAGGGACGAGCAGTACTTC. Its protein is CASSQDRDEQYF.